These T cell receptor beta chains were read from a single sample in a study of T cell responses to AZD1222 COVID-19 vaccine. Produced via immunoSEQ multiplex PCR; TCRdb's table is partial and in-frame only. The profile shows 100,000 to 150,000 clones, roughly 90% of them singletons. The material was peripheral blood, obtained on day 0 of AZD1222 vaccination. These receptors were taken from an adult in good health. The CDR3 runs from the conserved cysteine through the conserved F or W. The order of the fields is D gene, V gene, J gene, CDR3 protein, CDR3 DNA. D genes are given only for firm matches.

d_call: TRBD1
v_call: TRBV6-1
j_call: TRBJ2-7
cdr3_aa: CASSEAPGQGLKYF
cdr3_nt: TGTGCCAGCAGTGAAGCGCCCGGACAGGGACTTAAGTACTTC

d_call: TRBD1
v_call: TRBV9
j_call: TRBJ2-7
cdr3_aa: CASSVSTGTYEQYF
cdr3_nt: TGTGCCAGCAGCGTATCGACAGGGACCTACGAGCAGTACTTC

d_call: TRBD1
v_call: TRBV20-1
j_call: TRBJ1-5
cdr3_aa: CSASIVGQGSGPQHF
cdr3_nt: TGCAGTGCTAGTATAGTGGGACAGGGGAGCGGGCCCCAGCATTTT

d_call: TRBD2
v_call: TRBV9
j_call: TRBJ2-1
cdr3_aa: CASSVIGPGRADNEQFF
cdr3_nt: TGTGCCAGCAGCGTAATTGGGCCCGGGAGGGCGGACAATGAGCAGTTCTTC

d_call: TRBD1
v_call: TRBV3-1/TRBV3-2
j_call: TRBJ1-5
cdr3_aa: CASSQAPEIDRARTDQPQHF
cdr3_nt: TGTGCCAGCAGCCAAGCCCCAGAAATAGACAGGGCGCGAACCGATCAGCCCCAGCATTTT

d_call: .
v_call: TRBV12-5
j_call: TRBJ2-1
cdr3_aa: CASGLGRQIYNEQFF
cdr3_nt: TGTGCTAGTGGTTTGGGCAGACAGATATACAATGAGCAGTTCTTC

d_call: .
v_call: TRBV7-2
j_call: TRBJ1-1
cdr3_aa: CASSFNPGNTEAFF
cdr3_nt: TGTGCCAGCAGCTTTAATCCGGGGAACACTGAGGCTTTCTTT

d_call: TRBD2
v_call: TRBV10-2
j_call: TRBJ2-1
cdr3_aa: CASTTLSGSTDEQFF
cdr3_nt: TGCGCCAGCACCACACTAAGCGGGAGTACCGATGAGCAGTTCTTC

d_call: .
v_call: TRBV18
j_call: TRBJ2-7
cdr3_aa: CASSQDRRDYEQYF
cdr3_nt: TGTGCCAGCTCACAAGACCGCCGTGACTACGAGCAGTACTTC

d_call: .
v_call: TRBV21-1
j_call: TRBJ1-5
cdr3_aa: CASSAPGRSFQVINQPQHF
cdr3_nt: TGTGCCAGCAGCGCTCCGGGGCGTTCCTTCCAGGTCATCAATCAGCCCCAGCATTTT

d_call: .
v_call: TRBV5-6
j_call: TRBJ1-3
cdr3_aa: CASSLGSSSGNTIYF
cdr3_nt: TGTGCCAGCAGCTTGGGGAGCAGCTCTGGAAACACCATATATTTT

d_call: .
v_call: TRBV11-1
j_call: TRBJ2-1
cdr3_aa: CASSLEAAISYNEQFF
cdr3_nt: TGTGCCAGCAGCTTAGAGGCAGCTATCTCCTACAATGAGCAGTTCTTC